The 10 T cell receptor beta chains below come from one sample, sequenced in a study of CD8+CD57+ T cells in acquired aplastic anemia. CDR3 and TCR beta VDJ profiling relied on genomic DNA as the template. TCRdb reprocessed the reads with MiXCR, giving one entry per CDR3 protein. The data contain hundreds of thousands of distinct CDR3 sequences, 65% to 80% of them singletons. Sequenced sample: sorted CD4+, CD8+, or CD8+CD57+ T cells (not recorded which) from PBMCs. These receptors were collected from a human donor in good health, serving as a control.

Points on this clonotype: This could be a read error, since a much larger clone is one nucleotide away. The chain employs TRBV5-4 and TRBJ2-4; D may be TRBD2 (7 bases). Germline loops: CDR1 SGHNT, CDR2 YYREEE (reference sequence). This CDR3 comprises 13 residues. Written as DNA, the CDR3 is TGCGCCAGCAGCTTGGGGGGGCTGGACATTCAGTACTTC. It yields the protein CASSLGGLDIQYF.

Many counts were recorded for this clonotype. J is TRBJ2-2 and V is TRBV7-3, with D unclear. Trimming removed 6 bases at V and 1 base at J, with 3 bases between. The CDR3 loop spans 12 amino acids. The germline V gene has CDR1 SGHTA and CDR2 FQGTGA. The CDR3: CASRRNTGELFF. CDR3 DNA: TGTGCCAGCAGAAGGAACACCGGGGAGCTGTTTTTT.

This clonotype has at least ten counts. This sequence joins TRBV10-3 and TRBJ2-5; no reliable D call. From germline, CDR1 is ENHRY and CDR2 SYGVKD. Between the trimmed V and J ends, which lost 10 bases and 2 bases, there was a span of 14 bases. This CDR3 comprises 13 residues. CDR3: CATERSEQETQYF. The CDR3 bases are TGTGCCACCGAACGCAGCGAGCAAGAGACCCAGTACTTC.

Notes on this clonotype: Its ends do not fully match the called genes, so a read error is possible. The chain uses TRBV7-2 and TRBJ2-3, with D uncertain. The CDR3 has 14 amino acids. Germline-derived CDR1 and CDR2 are SGHTA and FQGNSA. CDR3 coding DNA: TGCGCCAGCAGCTTAGGGCACAGACACTATACGCACACTTTT. As protein: CASSLGHRHYTHTF. Filled out from reference TRBV7-2 and TRBJ2-3, the complete variable domain reads GAGVSQSPSNKVTEKGKDVELRCDPISGHTALYWYRQSLGQGLEFLIYFQGNSAPDKSGLPSDRFSAERTGGSVSTLTIQRTQQEDSAVYLCASSLGHRHYTHTFGPGTRLTVL.

As for this clonotype: With a much larger clone just one base away, this may be a read error. Because it lacks the conserved phenylalanine or tryptophan at the end, this CDR3 is likely a read error. The rearrangement joins TRBV6-6 to TRBJ2-5, with 8 positions matching TRBD1. Germline lookup yields CDR1 MNHNY and CDR2 SVGAGI (reference sequence). Trimming cost V 8 bases and J 4 bases; bases outside gene matches: 3. The CDR3 has 12 amino acids. For the CDR3, the DNA is TGTGCCAGCGGGACAGGAGGAGAGACCCAGTACCTC. It codes for CASGTGGETQYL.

This clonotype was counted at least ten times. The chain carries TRBV12-3 or TRBV12-4 and TRBJ1-2; 9 bases are shared with TRBD1. This CDR3 contains 14 residues. J gave up 8 bases and V 5 bases, and 9 bases lay outside the gene matches. CDR3 loop: CASSGHRGRGGYTF. DNA for the CDR3: TGTGCCAGCAGTGGACACAGGGGGCGCGGAGGCTACACCTTC.

This clonotype was seen repeatedly, ten times or more. The chain couples TRBV20-1 to TRBJ2-5; possibly TRBD2 for D (6 bases). This CDR3 contains 16 residues. Germline-derived CDR1 and CDR2 are DFQATT and SNEGSKA (reference sequence). Between the trimmed V and J ends, which lost 0 bases and 1 base, there was a span of 15 bases. CDR3 DNA: TGCAGTGCTAGAGATCCCCCCCGACTAGGCCAAGAGACCCAGTACTTC. Its translation: CSARDPPRLGQETQYF.

This clonotype was observed many times. This chain joins TRBV5-1 and TRBJ1-2, with TRBD1 identical over 8 bases. The CDR3 is 14 amino acids. CDR1 is SGHRS, CDR2 YFSETQ, per germline. The junction had 8 bases not matched to a gene; V was cut back by 4 bases and J by 6 bases. CDR3 in amino acids: CASSPTGDVDGYTF. CDR3 in DNA: TGCGCCAGCAGCCCGACAGGGGATGTTGATGGCTACACCTTC.

Comments on this clonotype: One end of the junction varies from germline; a read error may be responsible. The CDR3 bases are TGTGCCAGCAACGCCAGTCCGGGTTCACCCCCTTACTTT. Translation: CASNASPGSPPYF. The chain links TRBV25-1 to TRBJ1-1, with D unclear. The CDR3 spans 13 residues. Looked up from germline, CDR1 is MGHDK and CDR2 is SYGVNS.

This clonotype has more than one count but fewer than ten. V gene TRBV30 combines with J gene TRBJ1-1; D might be TRBD1 (6 bases). The ends were cut back, 5 bases at V and 1 base at J, with 17 bases in the middle. The CDR3 covers 15 residues. Per germline, CDR1 GTSNPN and CDR2 SVGIG (reference sequence). CDR3 amino acids: CAWVDQGWGNTEAFF. The CDR3 coding sequence is TGTGCCTGGGTAGATCAGGGGTGGGGGAACACTGAAGCTTTCTTT.